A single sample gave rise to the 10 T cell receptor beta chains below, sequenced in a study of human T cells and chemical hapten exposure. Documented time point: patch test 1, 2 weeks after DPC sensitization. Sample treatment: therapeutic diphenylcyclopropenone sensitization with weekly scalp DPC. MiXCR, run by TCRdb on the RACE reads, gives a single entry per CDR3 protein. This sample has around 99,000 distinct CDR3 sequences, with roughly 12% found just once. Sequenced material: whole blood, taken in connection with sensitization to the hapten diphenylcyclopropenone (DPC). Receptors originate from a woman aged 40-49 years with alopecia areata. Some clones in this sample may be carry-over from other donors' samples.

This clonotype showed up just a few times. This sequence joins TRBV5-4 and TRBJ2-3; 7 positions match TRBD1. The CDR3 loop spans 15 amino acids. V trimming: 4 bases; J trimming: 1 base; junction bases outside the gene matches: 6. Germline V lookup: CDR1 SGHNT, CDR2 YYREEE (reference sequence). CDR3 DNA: TGTGCCAGCAGCCCGCAACAGGGGCGCACAGATACGCAGTATTTT. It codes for CASSPQQGRTDTQYF.

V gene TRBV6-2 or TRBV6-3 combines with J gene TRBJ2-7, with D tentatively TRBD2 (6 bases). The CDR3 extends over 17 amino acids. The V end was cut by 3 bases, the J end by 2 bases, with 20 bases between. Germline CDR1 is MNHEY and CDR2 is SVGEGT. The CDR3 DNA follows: TGTGCCAGCAGTTATTGGGGAATGGAGGGAGCGGCCTACGAGCAGTACTTC. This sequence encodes CASSYWGMEGAAYEQYF.

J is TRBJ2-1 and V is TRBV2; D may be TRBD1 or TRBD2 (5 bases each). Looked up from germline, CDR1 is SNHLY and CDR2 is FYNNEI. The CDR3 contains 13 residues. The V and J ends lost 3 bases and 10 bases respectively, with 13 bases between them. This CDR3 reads CASSEDWGREQFF. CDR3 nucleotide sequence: TGTGCCAGCAGTGAGGACTGGGGCAGGGAGCAGTTCTTC.

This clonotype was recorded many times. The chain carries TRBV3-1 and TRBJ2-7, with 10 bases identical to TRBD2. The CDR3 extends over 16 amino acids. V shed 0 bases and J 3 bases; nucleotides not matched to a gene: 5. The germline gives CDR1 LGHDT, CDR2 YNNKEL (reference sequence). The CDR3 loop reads CASSQDMASGSYEQYF. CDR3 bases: TGTGCCAGCAGCCAAGATATGGCTAGCGGGAGCTACGAGCAGTACTTC.

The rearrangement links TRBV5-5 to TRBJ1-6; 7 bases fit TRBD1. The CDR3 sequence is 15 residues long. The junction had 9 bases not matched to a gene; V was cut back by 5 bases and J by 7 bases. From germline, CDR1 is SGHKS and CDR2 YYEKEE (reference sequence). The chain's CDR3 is CASRVGTVLNSPLHF. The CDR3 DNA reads TGTGCCAGCAGGGTGGGGACAGTGCTGAATTCACCCCTCCACTTT.

CDR3 in DNA: TGTGCCAGCAGCCTGCGCGATTGGGAAGGTTTAGTGGAGACCCAGTACTTC. Translated: CASSLRDWEGLVETQYF. This rearrangement joins TRBV28 to TRBJ2-5, with D unclear. Germline V gene data show CDR1 as MDHEN and CDR2 as SYDVKM. The CDR3 consists of 17 residues. V was pared by 6 bases and J by 5 bases, with 25 bases between.

For the CDR3, the DNA is TGTGCCAGCAGCCCGACGGGACAGGGAGGTCGCTACGAGCAGTACTTC. It encodes CASSPTGQGGRYEQYF. This sequence joins TRBV28 and TRBJ2-7; 9 bases map to TRBD1. Germline V gene data show CDR1 as MDHEN and CDR2 as SYDVKM. Trimming removed 6 bases from V and 3 bases from J; junction bases left unmatched: 12. The CDR3 runs 16 residues.

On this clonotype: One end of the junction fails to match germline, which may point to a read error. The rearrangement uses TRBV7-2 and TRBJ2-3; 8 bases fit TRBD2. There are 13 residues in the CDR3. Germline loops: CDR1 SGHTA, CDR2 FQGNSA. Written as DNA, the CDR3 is TGTGCCAGCAGCGTAGCGGGATCAGATACGCAGTATTTT. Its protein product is CASSVAGSDTQYF. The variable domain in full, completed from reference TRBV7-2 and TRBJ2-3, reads GAGVSQSPSNKVTEKGKDVELRCDPISGHTALYWYRQSLGQGLEFLIYFQGNSAPDKSGLPSDRFSAERTGGSVSTLTIQRTQQEDSAVYLCASSVAGSDTQYFGPGTRLTVL.

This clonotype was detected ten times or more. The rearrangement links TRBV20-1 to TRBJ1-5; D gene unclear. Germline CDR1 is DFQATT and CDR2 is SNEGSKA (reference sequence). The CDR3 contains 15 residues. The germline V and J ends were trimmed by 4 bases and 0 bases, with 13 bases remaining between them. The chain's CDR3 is CSATRQDYSNQPQHF. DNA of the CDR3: TGCAGTGCTACGCGGCAGGACTATAGCAATCAGCCCCAGCATTTT.

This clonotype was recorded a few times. CDR3 nucleotide sequence: TGTGCCAGCAGCCGCCGGAATGAGCAGTTCTTC. It yields the protein CASSRRNEQFF. The rearrangement joins TRBV12-3 or TRBV12-4 to TRBJ2-1; D call uncertain. This CDR3 is 11 amino acids long. Trimming left V 6 bases short and J 7 bases short, with 7 bases between.